A single sample is the source of the 24 T cell receptor beta chains below, sequenced in a study of OX40 agonist ivuxolimab in advanced cancers. Sequencing was performed with immunoSEQ multiplex PCR; in TCRdb, only in-frame clones are kept and a portion is missing. The table has 55,000 to 70,000 clones, around 86% seen once; the top ten hold over 0.7%. The sequencing used CD4+ or CD8+ T cells sorted from blood, collected in a trial of the OX40 agonist ivuxolimab. The receptor source for this set is an adult with an advanced solid tumor such as melanoma, head and neck, liver or kidney cancer.

The J gene is TRBJ1-5, the V gene TRBV5-6, with 8 bases identical to TRBD1. The length of the CDR3 is 15 residues. Germline CDR1 is SGHDT and CDR2 is YYEEEE. Germline trimming cut 2 bases from V and 4 bases from J; bases unmatched to any gene: 5. The chain's CDR3 is CASSFSQGGNQPQHF. CDR3 in DNA: TGTGCCAGCAGCTTCTCACAGGGGGGAAATCAGCCCCAGCATTTT.

A word on this clone: The CDR3 does not close with the conserved phenylalanine or tryptophan, likely indicating a read error. This rearrangement joins TRBV27 to TRBJ1-2; unclear D gene. The CDR3 consists of 13 residues. Between the trimmed V and J ends, which lost 8 bases and 7 bases, there was a span of 17 bases. Germline values: CDR1 MNHEY, CDR2 SMNVEV (reference sequence). The CDR3 protein is CASRVGDYGGYTL. CDR3 in DNA: TGTGCCAGCCGCGTTGGGGATTATGGTGGCTACACCCTC.

The J gene is TRBJ1-5, the V gene TRBV28; D possibly corresponds to TRBD1 (6 bases). Per germline, CDR1 MDHEN and CDR2 SYDVKM. Trimming took 10 bases from V and 7 from J, leaving 23 bases between them. The CDR3 extends over 15 amino acids. Here the CDR3 reads CATLIGTGSGQPQHF. CDR3 sequence (DNA): TGTGCCACCCTAATAGGAACAGGGTCAGGACAGCCCCAGCATTTT.

This chain connects TRBV5-1 to TRBJ1-1; unclear D gene. Germline V lookup: CDR1 SGHRS, CDR2 YFSETQ. The CDR3 consists of 16 residues. Trimming left V 3 bases short and J 0 bases short, with 15 bases between. CDR3 DNA: TGCGCCAGCAGCTCCCCGGTCGGCCTAGTGAACACTGAAGCTTTCTTT. Translated, it gives CASSSPVGLVNTEAFF. Variable domain in full (rest from reference TRBV5-1 and TRBJ1-1): KAGVTQTPRYLIKTRGQQVTLSCSPISGHRSVSWYQQTPGQGLQFLFEYFSETQRNKGNFPGRFSGRQFSNSRSEMNVSTLELGDSALYLCASSSPVGLVNTEAFFGQGTRLTVV.

The V call is TRBV5-4, the J call TRBJ2-2; no firm D call. Per germline, CDR1 SGHNT and CDR2 YYREEE (reference sequence). The length of the CDR3 is 14 residues. Trimming shortened V by 0 bases and J by 5 bases, and 8 bases separated the two germline ends. CDR3 sequence (DNA): TGTGCCAGCAGCTTGGCCATAGCAACCGGGGAGCTGTTTTTT. It translates to CASSLAIATGELFF. Combining the CDR3 with reference TRBV5-4 and TRBJ2-2 gives the whole variable domain ETGVTQSPTHLIKTRGQQVTLRCSSQSGHNTVSWYQQALGQGPQFIFQYYREEENGRGNFPPRFSGLQFPNYSSELNVNALELDDSALYLCASSLAIATGELFFGEGSRLTVL.

The rearrangement uses TRBV29-1 and TRBJ2-5; D gene unclear. The DNA end is more similar to TRBJ2-7, so the J call may be wrong. In germline, CDR1 is SQVTM, CDR2 ANQGSEA. The CDR3 consists of 11 residues. CDR3 sequence (DNA): TGCAGCGCAACAGTGAGCTACGAGCAGTACTTC. Translated: CSATVSYEQYF.

The rearrangement joins TRBV5-6 to TRBJ2-7, with D perhaps matching TRBD1 or TRBD2 (6 bases each). This CDR3 region has 15 residues. The V gene's germline CDR1 is SGHDT and CDR2 YYEEEE. Trimming took off 0 bases at V and 2 bases at J, with 12 bases between the two ends. The CDR3, as DNA: TGTGCCAGCAGCTTGGGTGACAGGACTACCTACGAGCAGTACTTC. The encoded protein is CASSLGDRTTYEQYF.

In its sample, this clone was seen once. V and J are TRBV10-3 and TRBJ2-5; 14 bases agree with TRBD2. The CDR3 is 16 amino acids. V gave up 4 bases and J gave up 5 bases; unmatched junction bases: 6. Germline-derived CDR1 and CDR2 are ENHRY and SYGVKD. The CDR3 DNA follows: TGTGCCATCAGTGGACTAGCGGGGGGGACCACCGAGACCCAGTACTTC. Its translation is CAISGLAGGTTETQYF.

The chain carries TRBV30 and TRBJ2-1, with 10 bases matching TRBD2. Trimming at V came to 2 bases and at J to 7 bases, leaving 8 bases not matched to a gene. CDR1 is GTSNPN and CDR2 is SVGIG in the germline V gene (reference sequence). The CDR3 is 15 amino acids. The chain's CDR3 is CAWSPLAGSENEQFF. The CDR3 coding sequence is TGTGCCTGGAGTCCACTAGCGGGAAGTGAGAATGAGCAGTTCTTC.

This rearrangement joins TRBV6-1 to TRBJ1-1; the match to TRBD1 covers 9 bases. The V gene end was trimmed by 3 bases and the J gene end by 3 bases; junction bases not matched to a gene: 2. From germline, CDR1 is MNHNS and CDR2 SASEGT. The CDR3 loop spans 14 amino acids. The CDR3 loop reads CASSEDRGYTEAFF. CDR3 in DNA: TGTGCCAGCAGTGAGGACAGGGGATACACTGAAGCTTTCTTT.

The chain employs TRBV7-2 and TRBJ2-1; 11 bases agree with TRBD2. V was pared by 5 bases and J by 8 bases, with 8 bases of the junction left unmatched. Germline CDR1 is SGHTA and CDR2 is FQGNSA. The CDR3 consists of 15 residues. The CDR3 sequence is CASSPHSGRVYEQFF. CDR3 bases: TGTGCCAGCAGCCCTCATAGCGGGAGGGTCTATGAGCAGTTCTTC.

The V and J genes are TRBV7-9 and TRBJ2-3; 7 bases fit TRBD2. The ends lost 4 bases at V and 8 bases at J; junction bases unmatched: 6. The CDR3 sequence is 13 residues long. The V gene's germline CDR1 is SEHNR and CDR2 FQNEAQ (reference sequence). CDR3 bases: TGTGCCAGCAGCTGGGGGAGGGACGGTACGCAGTATTTT. Translated: CASSWGRDGTQYF.

This sequence joins TRBV18 and TRBJ2-6; 7 bases are shared with TRBD1. V was pared by 3 bases and J by 2 bases, with 7 bases of the junction left unmatched. Germline CDR1 is KGHSH and CDR2 is LQKENI. The CDR3 spans 17 residues. The CDR3 is CASSPLSTGTGANVLTF. The CDR3 nucleotides are TGTGCCAGCTCACCTCTATCGACAGGGACTGGGGCCAACGTCCTGACTTTC. Using reference TRBV18 and TRBJ2-6 for the parts outside the CDR3, the full variable domain is NAGVMQNPRHLVRRRGQEARLRCSPMKGHSHVYWYRQLPEEGLKFMVYLQKENIIDESGMPKERFSAEFPKEGPSILRIQQVVRGDSAAYFCASSPLSTGTGANVLTFGAGSRLTVL.

The chain carries TRBV6-5 and TRBJ2-1; D unclear. The length of the CDR3 is 15 residues. Germline V CDR1 and CDR2: MNHEY, SVGAGI. V shed 7 bases and J shed 6 bases, with 19 bases lying between them. For the CDR3, the DNA is TGTGCCAGCACCAGCCCGGCCCGTAGCTTCAATGAGCAGTTCTTC. Translated, it gives CASTSPARSFNEQFF.

The chain has TRBV9 and TRBJ2-5; the D call may be TRBD1 or TRBD2 (6 bases each). The CDR3 runs to 14 residues. Germline-derived CDR1 and CDR2 are SGDLS and YYNGEE. V was cut by 0 bases and J by 5 bases, with 11 bases left in between. This CDR3 is CASSVDRGRETQYF. The CDR3, as DNA: TGTGCCAGCAGCGTAGATCGGGGGCGGGAGACCCAGTACTTC.

CDR3 in amino acids: CATSRGNQGASGNTIYF. DNA for the CDR3: TGTGCCACCAGCAGAGGGAACCAGGGGGCGAGTGGAAACACCATATATTTT. The V and J genes are TRBV15 and TRBJ1-3; 8 bases line up with TRBD1. The germline V gene encodes CDR1 LNHNV and CDR2 YYDKDF (reference sequence). The CDR3 runs to 17 residues. The V segment lost 1 base and the J segment 3 bases; nucleotides outside the gene matches: 8.

The chain joins TRBV5-6 to TRBJ2-5; tentative D call: TRBD2 (5 bases). The CDR3 runs to 15 residues. CDR1 and CDR2 (germline): SGHDT, YYEEEE. The ends were cut back, 3 bases at V and 4 bases at J, with 16 bases in the middle. This CDR3 reads CASSSPLLAGETQYF. Here the CDR3 DNA reads TGTGCCAGCAGCTCCCCCCTCCTAGCCGGAGAGACCCAGTACTTC. The variable domain in full, completed from reference TRBV5-6 and TRBJ2-5, reads DAGVTQSPTHLIKTRGQQVTLRCSPKSGHDTVSWYQQALGQGPQFIFQYYEEEERQRGNFPDRFSGHQFPNYSSELNVNALLLGDSALYLCASSSPLLAGETQYFGPGTRLLVL.

The rearrangement uses TRBV28 and TRBJ1-6; no clear D gene. The CDR3 runs to 17 residues. The germline CDR1 and CDR2 sequences are MDHEN and SYDVKM. Trimming left V 3 bases short and J 6 bases short, with 18 bases between. In nucleotides, the CDR3 is TGTGCCAGCAGTTTTTTCTGGTCCTTCAGCCTTAATTCACCCCTCCACTTT. Protein: CASSFFWSFSLNSPLHF.

This chain links TRBV19 with TRBJ1-1, with D perhaps TRBD1 (6 bases). Germline V CDR1 and CDR2: LNHDA, SQIVND (reference sequence). V was shortened by 3 bases and J by 5 bases, with 13 bases between the two germline ends. The length of the CDR3 is 14 residues. DNA of the CDR3: TGTGCCAGTAGTATCGGGACAAAGAGGACTGAAGCTTTCTTT. Translation gives CASSIGTKRTEAFF.

This sequence joins TRBV7-8 and TRBJ2-3; D tentatively fits TRBD1 or TRBD2 (6 bases each). V dropped 0 bases and J dropped 1 base, with 11 bases sitting between them. This CDR3 contains 16 residues. CDR1 and CDR2 from the germline V gene are SGHVS and FQNEAQ. Here the CDR3 DNA reads TGTGCCAGCAGCTTAGCGAAGGGGGGTGGCACAGATACGCAGTATTTT. Amino acid sequence: CASSLAKGGGTDTQYF.

The chain uses TRBV10-2 and TRBJ2-7, with a tentative D call TRBD2 (6 bases). The CDR3 has 11 residues. The germline V gene has CDR1 WSHSY and CDR2 SAAADI. The V gene lost 8 bases and the J gene lost 9 bases, with 14 bases spanning the gap. The CDR3 is CASSAQEGQYF. For the CDR3, the DNA is TGCGCCAGCTCCGCCCAGGAGGGGCAGTACTTC.

The V call is TRBV18, the J call TRBJ2-7; 10 bases map to TRBD1. Germline CDR1 is KGHSH and CDR2 is LQKENI. This CDR3 spans 13 amino acids. With 2 bases clipped from V and 7 bases from J, the junction kept 2 bases outside the gene matches. CDR3 sequence reads: CASSPVDRGEQYF. The CDR3 DNA reads TGTGCCAGCTCACCAGTGGACAGGGGGGAGCAGTACTTC.

The chain links TRBV5-8 to TRBJ2-5; D gene ambiguous. The CDR3 has 10 amino acids. Germline V gene lookup returns CDR1 SGHTS and CDR2 YDEGEE. Trimming left V 5 bases short and J 4 bases short, with 3 bases between. CDR3 bases: TGTGCCAGCAGGCTAGAGACCCAGTACTTC. It encodes CASRLETQYF.

This clone was recorded once. The chain links TRBV5-4 to TRBJ1-2, with TRBD1 matching 7 bases. In germline, CDR1 is SGHNT, CDR2 YYREEE (reference sequence). The CDR3 loop spans 14 amino acids. V shed 3 bases, J shed 4 bases, and the junction held 6 bases outside the gene matches. The CDR3 region has the DNA TGTGCCAGCAGCTCCAGGGACAGCTCCTATGGCTACACCTTC. It encodes CASSSRDSSYGYTF.